The entry below describes one TCR beta chain. Its cognate antigen is unknown. This sample was included in a study of T cell responses to AZD1222 COVID-19 vaccine. Study-level points and caveats: Unmutated variant regions reportedly attract nearly half of all spike-specific TCRs. Spike regions recognized by vaccine-associated CD4 TCRs spanned the protein, led by 160-218 and 743-854.

The method was immunoSEQ multiplex PCR; TCRdb's version includes in-frame clones alone and lacks a portion of them. Among approximately 80,000 clones listed, approximately 83% were seen once. Second doses that came at about 4 or about 12 weeks were put together. The specimen comprised peripheral blood, sampled 28 days after the second AZD1222 dose. This TCR was sampled from an adult who received the AZD1222 COVID-19 vaccine.

As DNA, the CDR3 is TGTGCCAGCAGCCAGTGGTTGGGGACTGAAGCTTTCTTT. As protein: CASSQWLGTEAFF. This sequence joins TRBV6-5 and TRBJ1-1; D gene ambiguous. Per the germline V gene, CDR1 is MNHEY and CDR2 is SVGAGI. Trimming removed 6 bases at V and 5 bases at J, with 13 bases between. There are 13 residues in the CDR3.